The T cell receptor beta chain described here comes from a study of blood T cell repertoires in COVID-19. The data were produced by immunoSEQ multiplex PCR, yet TCRdb's version contains in-frame clones alone and is incomplete. The repertoire includes some 150,000 clones, around 84% of them detected once, and around 5% sits in the top ten. The CDR3 is made up of 16 amino acids. The sequencing sample was made of peripheral blood. The chain carries TRBV21-1 and TRBJ2-3; whether TRBD1, the table's D call, matches the DNA was not checked. TRBV21-1 is deemed a pseudogene. The TCR sequence derives from a human donor in a cohort sampled during active COVID-19. Here the CDR3 reads CASSKRPEGATDTQYF. CDR3 sequence (DNA): TGTGCCAGCAGCAAAAGGCCGGAGGGGGCTACAGATACGCAGTATTTT.